These 9 T cell receptor beta chains were sequenced from one sample in a study of blood T cell repertoires in COVID-19. Measured with immunoSEQ multiplex PCR; TCRdb has only the in-frame clones, and not every one. The sample carries roughly 180,000 clones, 82% recorded once. The sample comprised PBMCs or T cells enriched from blood (not recorded which). The receptor source for this set is a man between 60 and 70 years old who had recovered from COVID-19.

The CDR3 sequence is CASSYSAQGNEQYF. The CDR3 coding sequence is TGTGCCAGCAGTTATTCGGCCCAGGGGAACGAGCAGTACTTC. The J gene is TRBJ2-7, the V gene TRBV6-5; a weak D match, TRBD1 (6 bases). Germline CDR1 and CDR2: MNHEY and SVGAGI. V gave up 3 bases and J gave up 5 bases, with 14 bases separating them. The CDR3 consists of 14 residues.

This sequence joins TRBV5-1 and TRBJ1-1, with unresolved D. The CDR3 has 14 residues. V lost 5 bases, J lost 0 bases, and 11 bases lay in between. Germline V gene lookup returns CDR1 SGHRS and CDR2 YFSETQ. The CDR3 sequence is CASRVSGMNTEAFF. The CDR3 region has the DNA TGCGCCAGCAGAGTCAGCGGAATGAACACTGAAGCTTTCTTT.

V usage is TRBV18 and J usage is TRBJ2-1, with 8 bases matching TRBD2. The CDR3 covers 15 residues. The junction had 5 bases not matched to a gene; V was cut back by 3 bases and J by 4 bases. The V gene's germline CDR1 is KGHSH and CDR2 LQKENI. This CDR3 reads CASSPGLGEYNEQFF. Written as DNA, the CDR3 is TGTGCCAGCTCACCGGGACTAGGGGAGTACAATGAGCAGTTCTTC.

This chain links TRBV19 with TRBJ1-1; D is perhaps TRBD1 (6 bases). Germline V gene lookup returns CDR1 LNHDA and CDR2 SQIVND (reference sequence). Trimming removed 6 bases at V and 1 base at J, with 12 bases between. This CDR3 is built from 14 residues. CDR3 sequence: CASRGNRENTEAFF. The CDR3 DNA follows: TGTGCCAGTAGGGGGAACAGGGAGAACACTGAAGCTTTCTTT.

The rearrangement uses TRBV11-2 and TRBJ2-7; no reliable D call. This CDR3 contains 12 residues. Germline CDR1 is SGHAT and CDR2 is FQNNGV. V was clipped by 1 base and J by 6 bases, with 7 bases between them. The DNA of the CDR3 is TGTGCCAGCAGCTTAGGGCCTCTCGAGCAGTACTTC. Encoded protein: CASSLGPLEQYF.

A single count supports this clone. The chain carries TRBV6-4 and TRBJ2-7, with D possibly TRBD2 on 5 matching bases. V dropped 6 bases and J dropped 2 bases, with 14 bases sitting between them. This CDR3 is built from 14 residues. Germline values: CDR1 MRHNA, CDR2 SNTAGT. The CDR3 nucleotides read TGTGCCAGCAGCCGACGGCAGGAGGCCTACGAGCAGTACTTC. Amino acids: CASSRRQEAYEQYF.

This chain joins TRBV3-1 (or the pseudogene TRBV3-2) and TRBJ2-3; TRBD2 is a possible D gene (5 bases). The CDR3 has 13 residues. V lost 4 bases and J lost 6, with 11 bases in between. Germline V gene sequence: CDR1 LGHDT, CDR2 YNNKEL (reference sequence). CDR3 sequence reads: CASSRAGGDTQYF. CDR3 nucleotide sequence: TGTGCCAGCAGCCGTGCGGGCGGCGATACGCAGTATTTT.

This sequence joins TRBV19 and TRBJ2-7, with D maybe TRBD1 (6 bases). This CDR3 comprises 13 residues. The germline gives CDR1 LNHDA, CDR2 SQIVND (reference sequence). Trimming removed 5 bases from V and 1 base from J, with 9 bases in between. The CDR3 bases are TGTGCCAGTAGTCCGGACAGTTCCTACGAGCAGTACTTC. Translating gives CASSPDSSYEQYF.

The V gene is TRBV5-1, the J gene TRBJ1-2; TRBD1 matches 12 bases. The CDR3 contains 14 residues. After removal of 2 bases from V and 8 bases from J, the junction contained 4 bases not matched to a gene. From germline, CDR1 is SGHRS and CDR2 YFSETQ. The CDR3 sequence is CASSLSGTGGGYTF. For the CDR3, the DNA is TGCGCCAGCAGCTTATCCGGGACAGGGGGCGGCTACACCTTC.